This is a list of T cell receptor beta chains from one sample in a study of blood T cell repertoires in COVID-19. Using immunoSEQ multiplex PCR, the repertoire was profiled, and TCRdb retains in-frame clones only, with some absent. The sample lists over 200,000 clones, 80% to 90% occurring once. Sequencing used PBMCs or T cells enriched from blood (not recorded which). The receptors here all came from a woman aged 25 to 39 who had been exposed to COVID-19. Both conserved end residues are part of each CDR3. D genes are given only for firm matches.

d_call v_call cdr3_aa
TRBD2 TRBV12-5 CASGPSTSGSVLAGELFF
- TRBV11-2 CASSFLTWTAPYEQYF
TRBD1 TRBV7-6 CASSFGDRWGF
TRBD2 TRBV7-3 CASTPGLAATPYEQYF
TRBD2 TRBV5-4 CASRLAGGRRDTQYF
- TRBV7-7 CASSRDSPYGYTF
- TRBV19 CASSIDATGGSSEKLFF
TRBD2 TRBV30 CAWSRAGGNTGELFF
TRBD1 TRBV19 CASSPGGSPLHF
TRBD2 TRBV7-9 CASSPGLAGGGGHEQYF
TRBD2 TRBV19 CASSRVGTSGTWSYEQYF